A single sample gave rise to the 17 T cell receptor beta chains below, sequenced in a study of shared clonotypes between healthy human individuals. Produced via immunoSEQ multiplex PCR; TCRdb's table is partial and in-frame only. The sample has approximately 2.3 million clones, more than 80% seen once. Sequenced input: naive CD4+ T cells from PBMCs. The subset: CD45RA+ positively selected. Receptors were obtained from a man younger than 30 in good health. Some clones in this sample may be carry-over from other donors' samples.

This chain uses TRBV7-9 with TRBJ2-3, with D hard to call. Germline-derived CDR1 and CDR2 are SEHNR and FQNEAQ (reference sequence). Trimming removed 2 bases at V and 2 bases at J, with 20 bases between. The CDR3 consists of 18 residues. CDR3 sequence: CASSLLGDSSDHTDTQYF. CDR3 nucleotide sequence: TGTGCCAGCAGCTTATTGGGCGATAGCAGCGACCACACAGATACGCAGTATTTT.

The rearrangement uses TRBV27 and TRBJ1-3; no reliable D call. CDR3 length: 18 amino acids. The V end lost 5 bases, the J end lost 0 bases, and 20 bases lay between the germline ends. The germline gives CDR1 MNHEY, CDR2 SMNVEV (reference sequence). The chain's CDR3 is CASSPRTGARSSGNTIYF. The CDR3, as DNA: TGTGCCAGCAGTCCCCGAACCGGAGCGAGGAGCTCTGGAAACACCATATATTTT.

The J gene is TRBJ1-3, the V gene TRBV7-8; no firm D call. Germline V CDR1 and CDR2: SGHVS, FQNEAQ. The CDR3 runs 13 residues. Trimming shortened V by 1 base and J by 4 bases, and 5 bases separated the two germline ends. The CDR3 here is CASSLDPGNTIYF. The CDR3 DNA reads as TGTGCCAGCAGCTTAGATCCCGGAAACACCATATATTTT. The full variable domain, its missing parts supplied by reference TRBV7-8 and TRBJ1-3, is GAGVSQSPRYKVAKRGQDVALRCDPISGHVSLFWYQQALGQGPEFLTYFQNEAQLDKSGLPSDRFFAERPEGSVSTLKIQRTQQEDSAVYLCASSLDPGNTIYFGEGSWLTVV.

This chain joins TRBV28 and TRBJ2-7; possibly TRBD1 for D (6 bases). Trimming stripped 6 bases from V and 5 bases from J, with 17 bases between. Germline V gene data show CDR1 as MDHEN and CDR2 as SYDVKM. CDR3 length: 14 residues. The CDR3 loop reads CASRGQGPIHEQYF. For the CDR3, the DNA is TGTGCCAGCAGGGGGCAGGGGCCCATCCACGAGCAGTACTTC.

This clone appeared once. V gene TRBV4-2 combines with J gene TRBJ2-3; 8 positions match TRBD2. The CDR3 sequence is 15 residues long. CDR1 is LGHNA and CDR2 is YNFKEQ in the germline V gene. J was trimmed by 2 bases and V by 2 bases; bases with no gene match: 3. CDR3 residues: CASSQKAGVTDTQYF. The CDR3 DNA reads TGTGCCAGCAGCCAAAAAGCGGGGGTCACAGATACGCAGTATTTT.

V and J are TRBV28 and TRBJ2-1, with TRBD2 identical over 12 bases. This CDR3 is 18 amino acids long. Germline assignment: CDR1 MDHEN and CDR2 SYDVKM. V shed 4 bases, J shed 5 bases, and the junction held 12 bases outside the gene matches. The CDR3 sequence: CASSSSVGLAGYHNEQFF. Written as DNA, the CDR3 is TGTGCCAGCAGTTCTTCCGTTGGACTAGCGGGATATCACAATGAGCAGTTCTTC.

This clone was observed a few times. The sample holds other DNA sequences that translate to the same CDR3. This chain connects TRBV30 to TRBJ1-1; no reliable D call. V shed 0 bases and J shed 1 base, with 6 bases lying between them. Germline V lookup: CDR1 GTSNPN, CDR2 SVGIG (reference sequence). This CDR3 is built from 13 residues. Here the CDR3 DNA reads TGTGCCTGGAGTGTACGCAGGAACACTGAAGCTTTCTTT. This gives the protein CAWSVRRNTEAFF.

V is TRBV4-3 and J is TRBJ2-2, with D possibly matching TRBD1 (6 bases). The CDR3 contains 17 residues. The germline V gene has CDR1 LGHNA and CDR2 YSLEER. Trimming removed 0 bases at V and 4 bases at J, with 15 bases between. The CDR3 reads CASSQEGVQGSTGELFF. CDR3 coding DNA: TGCGCCAGCAGCCAAGAAGGGGTGCAGGGGAGCACCGGGGAGCTGTTTTTT.

The chain carries TRBV13 and TRBJ1-4; TRBD1 might be the D (6 bases). The CDR3 extends over 21 amino acids. Germline V gives CDR1 PRHDT, CDR2 FYEKMQ (reference sequence). V lost 5 bases to trimming and J lost 1 base, with 29 bases between them. This CDR3 is CASSRRQEGRAPRGTNEKLFF. The DNA for the CDR3 is TGTGCCAGCAGCCGCCGACAGGAGGGGAGAGCCCCCCGAGGAACTAATGAAAAACTGTTTTTT.

This chain connects TRBV30 to TRBJ1-1; no clear D. The germline V and J ends were trimmed by 1 base and 4 bases, with 4 bases remaining between them. CDR1 GTSNPN and CDR2 SVGIG come from the germline V gene (reference sequence). This CDR3 is 11 amino acids long. CDR3 nucleotides: TGTGCCTGGAGTGACAGCACTGAAGCTTTCTTT. It yields the protein CAWSDSTEAFF.

This clone occurred once. Other DNA sequences in the same sample also yield this CDR3. V usage is TRBV6-5 and J usage is TRBJ1-5; D remains unclear. In germline, CDR1 is MNHEY, CDR2 SVGAGI. CDR3 length: 13 residues. Trimming took 5 bases from V and 0 from J, leaving 5 bases between them. CDR3 DNA: TGTGCCAGCAGTAGGGATAGCAATCAGCCCCAGCATTTT. This gives the protein CASSRDSNQPQHF.

The chain recombines TRBV6-5 with TRBJ1-1; D is unresolved. CDR3 length equals 15 residues. V lost 4 bases and J 1 base, leaving 13 bases between the germline ends. The germline gives CDR1 MNHEY, CDR2 SVGAGI. CDR3 nucleotides: TGTGCCAGCAGTTTTACTACAGAAGCGAACACTGAAGCTTTCTTT. It specifies CASSFTTEANTEAFF.

The chain is built from TRBV6-1 and TRBJ2-5; D is perhaps TRBD1 (5 bases). The germline CDR1 and CDR2 sequences are MNHNS and SASEGT. V gave up 4 bases and J gave up 0 bases, with 6 bases separating them. The CDR3 has 13 amino acids. The CDR3: CASSGQYQETQYF. CDR3 coding DNA: TGTGCCAGCAGTGGACAGTACCAAGAGACCCAGTACTTC.

The CDR3 coding sequence is TGCGCCAGCAGCCGAGCGGAAAGGGGGGACACTGAAGCTTTCTTT. Protein product: CASSRAERGDTEAFF. V and J are TRBV5-1 and TRBJ1-1; tentatively, D is TRBD1 (6 bases). V was clipped by 4 bases and J by 3 bases, with 16 bases between them. The CDR3 is made up of 15 amino acids. CDR1 and CDR2 (germline): SGHRS, YFSETQ.

V usage is TRBV28 and J usage is TRBJ1-4, with a possible D match to TRBD1 (5 bases). V shed 8 bases and J shed 3 bases, with 10 bases lying between them. The CDR3 covers 13 residues. CDR1 MDHEN and CDR2 SYDVKM come from the germline V gene. CDR3 nucleotides: TGTGCCAGCTCAGGGCTATCTAATGAAAAACTGTTTTTT. It encodes CASSGLSNEKLFF.

This clone was detected once. The identical CDR3 is also encoded by other nucleotide sequences in the sample. The V call is TRBV5-1, the J call TRBJ1-5, with TRBD1 matching over 10 bases. Germline-derived CDR1 and CDR2 are SGHRS and YFSETQ. The CDR3 contains 14 residues. The V gene end was trimmed by 4 bases and the J gene end by 7 bases; junction bases not matched to a gene: 5. The CDR3 bases are TGCGCCAGCAGCATCGGGACAGGGGAACAGCCCCAGCATTTT. This codes for CASSIGTGEQPQHF.

V usage is TRBV29-1 and J usage is TRBJ1-5; the D is unclear. The CDR3 consists of 12 residues. V was clipped by 4 bases and J by 3 bases, with 7 bases between them. Germline lookup yields CDR1 SQVTM and CDR2 ANQGSEA. DNA of the CDR3: TGCAGCGTTGGACGTCTCAATCAGCCCCAGCATTTT. The encoded protein is CSVGRLNQPQHF.